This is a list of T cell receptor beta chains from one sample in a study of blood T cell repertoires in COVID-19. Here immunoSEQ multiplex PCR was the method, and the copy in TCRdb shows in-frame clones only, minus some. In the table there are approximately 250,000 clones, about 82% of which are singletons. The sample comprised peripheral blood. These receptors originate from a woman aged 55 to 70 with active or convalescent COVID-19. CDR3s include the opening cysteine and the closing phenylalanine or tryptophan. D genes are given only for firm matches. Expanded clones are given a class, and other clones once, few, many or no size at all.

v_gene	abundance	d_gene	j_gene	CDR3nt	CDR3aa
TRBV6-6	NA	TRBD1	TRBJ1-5	TGTGCCAGCAGTCAGGGACAGGGCGGGAGTCAGCCCCAGCATTTT	CASSQGQGGSQPQHF
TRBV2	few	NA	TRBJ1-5	TGTGCCAGCAGTGAAGGGAGTACTTATCAGCCCCAGCATTTT	CASSEGSTYQPQHF
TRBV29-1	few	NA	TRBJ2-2	TGCAGCGTTCATAGGGGTACCGGGGAGCTGTTTTTT	CSVHRGTGELFF
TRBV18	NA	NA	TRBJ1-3	TGTGCCAGCTCAACCCGTGAGGACACCTCTGGAAACACCATATATTTT	CASSTREDTSGNTIYF
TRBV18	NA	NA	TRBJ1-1	TGTGCCAGCTCACCTTCAGGTTTCACTGAAGCTTTCTTT	CASSPSGFTEAFF
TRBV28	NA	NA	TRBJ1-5	TGTGCCAGCAGTTTAGGGACAAGAGGACAGCCCCAGCATTTT	CASSLGTRGQPQHF
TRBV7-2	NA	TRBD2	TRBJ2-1	TGTGCCAGCAGGTCCAGCGGGGGGCGGAGGGAGCAGTTCTTC	CASRSSGGRREQFF
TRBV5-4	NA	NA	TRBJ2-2	TGTGCCAGCAGCTTTGGAGGAGGGCGCACCGGGGAGCTGTTTTTT	CASSFGGGRTGELFF
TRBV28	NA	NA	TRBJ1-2	TGTGCCAGCAGTTTATCAGGATACTATGGCTACACCTTC	CASSLSGYYGYTF
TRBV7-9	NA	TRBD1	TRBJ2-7	TGTGCCAGCAGCCCCGGGACAGGACGCTACGAGCAGTACTTC	CASSPGTGRYEQYF
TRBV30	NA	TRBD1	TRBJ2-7	TGTGCCTGGAGTGTCGGGACAGATGTATCCTACGAGCAGTACTTC	CAWSVGTDVSYEQYF
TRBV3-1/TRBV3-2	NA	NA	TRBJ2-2	TGTGCCAGCAGCCAACTCCGATTACAATCCACCGGGGAGCTGTTTTTT	CASSQLRLQSTGELFF
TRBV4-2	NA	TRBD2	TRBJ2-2	TGTGCCAGCAGCCCCCGCCGAAAGCAGGGGGCACTAGCGGGGGATACCGGGGAGCTGTTTTTT	CASSPRRKQGALAGDTGELFF
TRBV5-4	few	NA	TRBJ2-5	TGTGCCAGCAGCTTGAGCGGAGAAGAGACCCAGTACTTC	CASSLSGEETQYF
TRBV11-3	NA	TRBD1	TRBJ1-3	TGTGCCAGCAGCCAGGGACAGGCTGGAAACACCATATATTTT	CASSQGQAGNTIYF
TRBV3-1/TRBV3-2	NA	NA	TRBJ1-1	TGTGCCAGCAGCCAAGATGTGAGTGTTGAAGCTTTCTTT	CASSQDVSVEAFF
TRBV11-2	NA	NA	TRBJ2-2	TGTGCCAGCAGCTTGGTCGGGGGGCAGGTCGGGGAGCTGTTTTTT	CASSLVGGQVGELFF
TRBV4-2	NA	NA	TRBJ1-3	TGTGCCAGCAGCCCAGAGGGCCGGGGCTCTGGAAACACCATATATTTT	CASSPEGRGSGNTIYF
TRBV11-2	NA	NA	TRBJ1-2	TGTGCCAGCAGCTTAGCGACAGGTTGGGATGGCTACACCTTC	CASSLATGWDGYTF
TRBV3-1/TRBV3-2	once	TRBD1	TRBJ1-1	TGTGCCAGCAGCAAGCAGGGGGCAGTATTCACTGAAGCTTTCTTT	CASSKQGAVFTEAFF
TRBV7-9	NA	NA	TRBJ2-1	TGTGCCAGCAGTTACCACCTAGTGAGAAGCGGTGAGCAGTTCTTC	CASSYHLVRSGEQFF
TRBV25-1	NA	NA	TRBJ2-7	TGTGCCAGCAGTGAATTTGGGAGCGCATACGAGCAGTACTTC	CASSEFGSAYEQYF
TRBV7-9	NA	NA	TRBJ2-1	TGTGCCAGCAGCTTAGTCGGGAGTGTTGAGCAGTTCTTC	CASSLVGSVEQFF
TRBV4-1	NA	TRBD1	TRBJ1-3	TGCGCCAGCAGCCAAGGGAGGGGGCGAACTGGAAACACCATATATTTT	CASSQGRGRTGNTIYF